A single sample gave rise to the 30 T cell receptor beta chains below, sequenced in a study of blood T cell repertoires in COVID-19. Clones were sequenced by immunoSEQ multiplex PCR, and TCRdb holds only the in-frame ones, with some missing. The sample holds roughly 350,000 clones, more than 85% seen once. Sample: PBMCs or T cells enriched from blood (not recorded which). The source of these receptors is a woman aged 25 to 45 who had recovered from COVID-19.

As DNA, the CDR3 is TGTGCCAGCAGCCTTGGACAGGGGGTAGGCTACACCTTC. Translated, it gives CASSLGQGVGYTF. The chain employs TRBV6-5 and TRBJ1-2, with 10 bases lining up with TRBD1. This CDR3 has 13 amino acids. Germline V gene sequence: CDR1 MNHEY, CDR2 SVGAGI. V trimming: 6 bases; J trimming: 8 bases; junction bases outside the gene matches: 6.

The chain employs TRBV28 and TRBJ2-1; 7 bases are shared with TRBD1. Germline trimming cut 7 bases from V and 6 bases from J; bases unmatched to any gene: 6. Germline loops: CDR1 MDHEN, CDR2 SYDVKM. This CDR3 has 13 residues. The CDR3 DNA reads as TGTGCCAGCATCGGGACAGCATCCAATGAGCAGTTCTTC. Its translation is CASIGTASNEQFF. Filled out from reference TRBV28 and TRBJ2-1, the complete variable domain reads DVKVTQSSRYLVKRTGEKVFLECVQDMDHENMFWYRQDPGLGLRLIYFSYDVKMKEKGDIPEGYSVSREKKERFSLILESASTNQTSMYLCASIGTASNEQFFGPGTRLTVL.

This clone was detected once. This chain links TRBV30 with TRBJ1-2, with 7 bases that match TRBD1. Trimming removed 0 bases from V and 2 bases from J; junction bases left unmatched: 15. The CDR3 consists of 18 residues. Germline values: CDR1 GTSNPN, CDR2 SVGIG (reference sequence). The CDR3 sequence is CAWSVDRVQFNSNYGYTF. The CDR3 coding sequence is TGTGCCTGGAGTGTAGACAGGGTCCAGTTTAATTCGAACTATGGCTACACCTTC.

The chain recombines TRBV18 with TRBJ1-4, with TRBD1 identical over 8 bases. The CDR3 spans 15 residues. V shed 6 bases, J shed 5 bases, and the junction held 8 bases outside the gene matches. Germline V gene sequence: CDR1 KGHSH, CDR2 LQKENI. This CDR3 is CASSPGQGRNEKLFF. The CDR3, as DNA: TGTGCCAGCTCTCCCGGACAGGGACGGAATGAAAAACTGTTTTTT. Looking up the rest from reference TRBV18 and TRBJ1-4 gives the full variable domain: NAGVMQNPRHLVRRRGQEARLRCSPMKGHSHVYWYRQLPEEGLKFMVYLQKENIIDESGMPKERFSAEFPKEGPSILRIQQVVRGDSAAYFCASSPGQGRNEKLFFGSGTQLSVL.

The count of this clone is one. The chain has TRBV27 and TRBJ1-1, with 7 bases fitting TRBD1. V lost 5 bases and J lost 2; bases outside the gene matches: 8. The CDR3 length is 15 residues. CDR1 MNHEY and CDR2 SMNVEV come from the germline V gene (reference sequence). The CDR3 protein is CASSTGTEDNTEAFF. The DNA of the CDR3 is TGTGCCAGCAGTACGGGGACAGAAGATAACACTGAAGCTTTCTTT.

The CDR3: CASRAYGGDRTEAFF. The CDR3 region has the DNA TGTGCCAGCAGGGCCTACGGGGGAGATAGAACTGAAGCTTTCTTT. This chain connects TRBV2 to TRBJ1-1, with TRBD1 as a possible D gene (5 bases). This CDR3 region has 15 residues. Trimming removed 6 bases from V and 5 bases from J, with 19 bases in between. Germline V gene sequence: CDR1 SNHLY, CDR2 FYNNEI.

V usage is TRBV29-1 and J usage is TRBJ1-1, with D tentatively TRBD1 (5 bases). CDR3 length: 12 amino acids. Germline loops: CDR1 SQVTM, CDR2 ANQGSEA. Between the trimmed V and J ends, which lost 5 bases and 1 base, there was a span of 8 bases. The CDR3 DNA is TGCAGCGTTTCAGGGTCGAACACTGAAGCTTTCTTT. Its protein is CSVSGSNTEAFF.

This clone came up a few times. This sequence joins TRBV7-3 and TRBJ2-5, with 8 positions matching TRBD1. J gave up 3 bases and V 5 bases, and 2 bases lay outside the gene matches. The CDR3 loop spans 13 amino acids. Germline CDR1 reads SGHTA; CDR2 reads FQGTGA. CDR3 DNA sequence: TGTGCCAGCAGCGTGGACAGGGAAGAGACCCAGTACTTC. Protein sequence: CASSVDREETQYF.

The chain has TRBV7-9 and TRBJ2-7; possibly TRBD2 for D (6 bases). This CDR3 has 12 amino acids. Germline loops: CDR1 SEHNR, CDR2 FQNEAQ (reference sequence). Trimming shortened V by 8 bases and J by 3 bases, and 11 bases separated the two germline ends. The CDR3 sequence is CASAGLHYEQYF. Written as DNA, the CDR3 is TGTGCCAGCGCGGGACTTCACTACGAGCAGTACTTC. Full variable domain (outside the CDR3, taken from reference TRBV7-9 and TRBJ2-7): DTGVSQNPRHKITKRGQNVTFRCDPISEHNRLYWYRQTLGQGPEFLTYFQNEAQLEKSRLLSDRFSAERPKGSFSTLEIQRTEQGDSAMYLCASAGLHYEQYFGPGTRLTVT.

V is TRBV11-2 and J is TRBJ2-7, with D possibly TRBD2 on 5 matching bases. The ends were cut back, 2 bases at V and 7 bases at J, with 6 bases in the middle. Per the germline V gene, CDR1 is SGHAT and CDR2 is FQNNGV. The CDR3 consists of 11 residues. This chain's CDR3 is CASSLRGEQYF. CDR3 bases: TGTGCCAGCAGCTTACGAGGGGAGCAGTACTTC.

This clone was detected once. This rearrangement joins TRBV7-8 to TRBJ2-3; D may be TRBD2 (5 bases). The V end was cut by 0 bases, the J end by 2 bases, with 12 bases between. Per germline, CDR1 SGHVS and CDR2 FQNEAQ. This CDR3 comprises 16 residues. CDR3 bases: TGTGCCAGCAGCTTAGCGCTAGCCAGATACACAGATACGCAGTATTTT. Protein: CASSLALARYTDTQYF.

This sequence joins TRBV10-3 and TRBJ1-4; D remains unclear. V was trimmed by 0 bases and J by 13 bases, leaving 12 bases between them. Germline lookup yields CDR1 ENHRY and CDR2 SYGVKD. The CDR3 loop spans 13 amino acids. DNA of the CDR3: TGTGCCATCAGTGAGTCGGGCCCTGTTGGACTGTTTTTT. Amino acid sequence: CAISESGPVGLFF.

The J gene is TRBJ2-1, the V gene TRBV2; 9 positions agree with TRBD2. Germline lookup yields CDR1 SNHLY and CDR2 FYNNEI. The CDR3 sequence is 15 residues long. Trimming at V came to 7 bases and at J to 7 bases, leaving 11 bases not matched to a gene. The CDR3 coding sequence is TGTGCCAGCAAATTCGGCGGGGGGGAGTGGAATGAGCAGTTCTTC. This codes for CASKFGGGEWNEQFF.

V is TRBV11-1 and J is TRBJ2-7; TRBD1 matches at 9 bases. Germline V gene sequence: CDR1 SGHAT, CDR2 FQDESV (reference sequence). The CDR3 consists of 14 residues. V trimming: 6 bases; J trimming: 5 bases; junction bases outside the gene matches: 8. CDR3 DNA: TGTGCCAGCAGTTCACAGGGGGCATGGGACGAGCAGTACTTC. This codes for CASSSQGAWDEQYF. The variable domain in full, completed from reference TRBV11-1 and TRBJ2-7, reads EAEVAQSPRYKITEKSQAVAFWCDPISGHATLYWYRQILGQGPELLVQFQDESVVDDSQLPKDRFSAERLKGVDSTLKIQPAELGDSAMYLCASSSQGAWDEQYFGPGTRLTVT.

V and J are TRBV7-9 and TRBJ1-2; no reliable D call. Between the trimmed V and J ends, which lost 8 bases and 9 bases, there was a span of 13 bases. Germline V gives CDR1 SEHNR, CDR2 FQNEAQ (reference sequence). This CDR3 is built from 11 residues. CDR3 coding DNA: TGTGCCAGCCGGGGTAGTAGGAGCTACACCTTC. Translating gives CASRGSRSYTF.

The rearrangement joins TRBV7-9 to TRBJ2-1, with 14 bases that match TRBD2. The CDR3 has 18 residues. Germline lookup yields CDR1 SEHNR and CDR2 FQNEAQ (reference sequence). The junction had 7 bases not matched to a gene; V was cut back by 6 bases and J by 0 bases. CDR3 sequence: CASRRSGLAGGSYNEQFF. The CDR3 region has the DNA TGTGCCAGCAGACGGAGTGGACTAGCGGGAGGCTCCTACAATGAGCAGTTCTTC.

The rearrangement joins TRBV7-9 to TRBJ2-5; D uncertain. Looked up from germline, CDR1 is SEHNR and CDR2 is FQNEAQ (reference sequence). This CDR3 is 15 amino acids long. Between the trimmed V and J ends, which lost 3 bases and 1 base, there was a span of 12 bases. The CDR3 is CASSFYRTSQETQYF. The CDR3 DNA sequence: TGTGCCAGCAGCTTCTATCGAACTTCCCAAGAGACCCAGTACTTC.

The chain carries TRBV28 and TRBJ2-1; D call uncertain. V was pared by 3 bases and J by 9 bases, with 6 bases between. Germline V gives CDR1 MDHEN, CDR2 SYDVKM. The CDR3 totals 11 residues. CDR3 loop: CASSLSREQFF. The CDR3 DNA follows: TGTGCCAGCAGTTTGAGTCGTGAGCAGTTCTTC.

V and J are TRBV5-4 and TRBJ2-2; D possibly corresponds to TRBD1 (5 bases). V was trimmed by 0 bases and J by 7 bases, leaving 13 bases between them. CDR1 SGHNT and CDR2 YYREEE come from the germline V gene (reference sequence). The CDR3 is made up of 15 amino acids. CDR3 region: CASSLVQGGFGELFF. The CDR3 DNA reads TGTGCCAGCAGCTTGGTCCAGGGTGGTTTCGGGGAGCTGTTTTTT.

CDR3 sequence reads: CASSGRGGEKLFF. CDR3 DNA: TGTGCCAGCAGCGGGAGGGGCGGAGAAAAACTGTTTTTT. The rearrangement joins TRBV7-2 to TRBJ1-4; D is possibly TRBD1 (5 bases). The CDR3 has 13 residues. Trimming removed 5 bases at V and 8 bases at J, with 12 bases between. Per the germline V gene, CDR1 is SGHTA and CDR2 is FQGNSA.

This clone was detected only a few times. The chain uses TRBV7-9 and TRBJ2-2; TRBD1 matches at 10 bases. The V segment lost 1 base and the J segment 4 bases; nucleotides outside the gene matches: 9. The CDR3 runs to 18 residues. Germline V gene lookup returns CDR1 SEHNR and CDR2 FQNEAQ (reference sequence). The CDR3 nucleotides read TGTGCCAGCAGCTTAGTTCCACCGGGACAGGGGTCCACCGGGGAGCTGTTTTTT. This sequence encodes CASSLVPPGQGSTGELFF.

In nucleotides, the CDR3 is TGTGCCACGAGGCGCGTTCCCACTCCATCCTCTGGAAACACCATATATTTT. Protein: CATRRVPTPSSGNTIYF. The chain has TRBV10-3 and TRBJ1-3; the D is unclear. The CDR3 totals 17 residues. Between the trimmed V and J ends, which lost 10 bases and 0 bases, there was a span of 22 bases. Per germline, CDR1 ENHRY and CDR2 SYGVKD.

CDR3 protein: CASSQGQGGTEAFF. CDR3 DNA sequence: TGTGCCAGTAGCCAGGGACAGGGTGGCACTGAAGCTTTCTTT. The J gene is TRBJ1-1, the V gene TRBV19; 9 bases are shared with TRBD1. Germline CDR1 reads LNHDA; CDR2 reads SQIVND (reference sequence). The junction had 6 bases not matched to a gene; V was cut back by 6 bases and J by 4 bases. The CDR3 is made up of 14 amino acids.

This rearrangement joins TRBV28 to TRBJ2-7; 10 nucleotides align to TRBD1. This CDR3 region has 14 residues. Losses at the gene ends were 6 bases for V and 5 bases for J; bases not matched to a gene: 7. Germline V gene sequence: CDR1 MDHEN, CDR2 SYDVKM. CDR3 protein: CASSRQGAKDEQYF. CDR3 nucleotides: TGTGCCAGCAGCCGACAGGGGGCTAAGGACGAGCAGTACTTC.

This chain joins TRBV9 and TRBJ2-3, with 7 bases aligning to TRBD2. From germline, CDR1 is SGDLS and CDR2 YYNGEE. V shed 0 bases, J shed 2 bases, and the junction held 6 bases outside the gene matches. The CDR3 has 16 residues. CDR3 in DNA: TGTGCCAGCAGCGTAGGGTCTAGCGGAGACACAGATACGCAGTATTTT. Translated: CASSVGSSGDTDTQYF.

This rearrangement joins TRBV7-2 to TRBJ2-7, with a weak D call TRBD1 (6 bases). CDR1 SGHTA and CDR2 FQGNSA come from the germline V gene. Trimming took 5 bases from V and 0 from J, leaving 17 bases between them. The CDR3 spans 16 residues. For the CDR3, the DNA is TGTGCCAGCAGCACAGGTCCGACAGGAAGCTCCTACGAGCAGTACTTC. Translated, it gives CASSTGPTGSSYEQYF.

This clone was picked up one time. The CDR3 is CASSIGPSRDQPQHF. CDR3 bases: TGTGCCAGTAGTATAGGCCCAAGCAGGGATCAGCCCCAGCATTTT. The rearrangement joins TRBV19 to TRBJ1-5; a weak D match, TRBD1 (5 bases). Trimming stripped 1 base from V and 5 bases from J, with 12 bases between. The CDR3 consists of 15 residues. From germline, CDR1 is LNHDA and CDR2 SQIVND (reference sequence).

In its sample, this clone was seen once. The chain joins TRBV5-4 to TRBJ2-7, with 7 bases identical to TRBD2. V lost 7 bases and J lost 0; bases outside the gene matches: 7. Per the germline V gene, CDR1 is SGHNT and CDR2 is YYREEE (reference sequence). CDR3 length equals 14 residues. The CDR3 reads CASSYGTTSYEQYF. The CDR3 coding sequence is TGTGCCAGCTCTTACGGGACTACCTCCTACGAGCAGTACTTC.

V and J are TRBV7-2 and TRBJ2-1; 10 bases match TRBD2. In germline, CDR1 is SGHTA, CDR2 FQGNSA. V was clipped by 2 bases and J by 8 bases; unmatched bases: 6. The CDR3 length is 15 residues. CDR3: CASSLPAGGPYEQFF. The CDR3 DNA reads TGTGCCAGCAGCTTACCAGCGGGAGGGCCTTATGAGCAGTTCTTC.

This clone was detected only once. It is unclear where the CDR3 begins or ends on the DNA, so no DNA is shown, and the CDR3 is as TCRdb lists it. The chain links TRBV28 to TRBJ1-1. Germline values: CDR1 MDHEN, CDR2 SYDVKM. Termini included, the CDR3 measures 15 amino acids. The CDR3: CASSLGSVRGTEAFF.